The entry that follows covers one T cell receptor beta chain sequence. Antigen specificity is unknown. The sample belongs to a study of cytomegalovirus exposure and HLA in healthy donors. General study findings and limits: The classifier reportedly diagnosed cytomegalovirus status with high sensitivity and specificity. The study flagged approximately 180 TCR beta chains as cytomegalovirus-associated.

The method was immunoSEQ multiplex PCR; TCRdb's version includes in-frame clones alone and lacks a portion of them. This table holds 250,000 to 300,000 clones, 85% to 90% found once. In germline, CDR1 is MNHEY, CDR2 SMNVEV (reference sequence). CDR3 length: 13 residues. Deletions cut 8 bases from V and 2 bases from J, with 13 bases between. The chain joins TRBV27 to TRBJ2-7; D is uncertain. This clonotype was sampled from a young woman in good health and CMV-seronegative. The sequencing input was PBMCs. Here the CDR3 DNA reads TGTGCCAGCGTACAATGGGCCCCCTACGAGCAGTACTTC. It translates to CASVQWAPYEQYF.